The clone carrying this TCR beta chain has just one count. Its antigen is not identified. Assay: immunoSEQ multiplex PCR; the TCRdb copy retains only in-frame clones and omits some. The table records 170,000 or so clones, about 80% of them present only once. This sample was included in a study of cytomegalovirus exposure and HLA in healthy donors. Study outcomes and limitations: As confirmed in vitro, a few CMV-associated chains were specific for CMV antigens.

CDR3 length: 18 amino acids. J gave up 1 base and V 2 bases, and 12 bases lay outside the gene matches. CDR1 SEHNR and CDR2 FQNEAQ come from the germline V gene (reference sequence). Source material: PBMCs. This receptor was identified in a woman under 30 in good health and CMV-seropositive. The V gene is TRBV7-9, the J gene TRBJ1-1; 8 bases line up with TRBD1. The CDR3 nucleotides read TGTGCCAGCAGCTTAATCTTGGCAGGGGGCGTGACGAACACTGAAGCTTTCTTT. Translated: CASSLILAGGVTNTEAFF.